These 28 T cell receptor beta chains originate from one sample sequenced in a study of blood T cell repertoires in COVID-19. Using immunoSEQ multiplex PCR, the repertoire was profiled, and TCRdb retains in-frame clones only, with some absent. The sample records roughly 240,000 clones, almost 85% being singletons. The material sequenced was peripheral blood. These receptors originate from an elderly woman with acute or convalescent COVID-19.

The V call is TRBV19, the J call TRBJ1-5; TRBD1 might be the D (6 bases). Per germline, CDR1 LNHDA and CDR2 SQIVND (reference sequence). CDR3 length: 13 residues. The ends were cut back, 6 bases at V and 11 bases at J, with 17 bases in the middle. The CDR3 nucleotides are TGTGCCAGTAGGGGGACAAACGCTCCGACCCAGCATTTT. Its translation is CASRGTNAPTQHF.

This clone turned up a few times. V is TRBV6-1 and J is TRBJ1-5; 7 bases map to TRBD1. The CDR3 has 16 residues. V lost 4 bases, J lost 0 bases, and 6 bases stayed unmatched. Germline lookup yields CDR1 MNHNS and CDR2 SASEGT. This CDR3 is CASSADNRGSNQPQHF. Written as DNA, the CDR3 is TGTGCCAGCAGTGCCGATAACAGGGGTAGCAATCAGCCCCAGCATTTT.

This clone was observed once. A read error may produce the germline difference seen at one junction end. The chain joins TRBV7-3 to TRBJ2-7, with 8 bases fitting TRBD2. The CDR3 covers 15 residues. The germline CDR1 and CDR2 sequences are SGHTA and FQGTGA. The DNA for the CDR3 is TGTACCAGCAGCTTACAAGCGGGGGCCTACTACGAGCAGTACTTC. Protein: CTSSLQAGAYYEQYF.

The genes are TRBV11-2 and TRBJ1-2; D may be TRBD1 (6 bases). Trimming took off 5 bases at V and 4 bases at J, with 14 bases between the two ends. Per the germline V gene, CDR1 is SGHAT and CDR2 is FQNNGV. This CDR3 contains 14 residues. This CDR3 is CASSDRGHGYGYTF. CDR3 sequence (DNA): TGTGCCAGCAGCGACCGGGGACACGGCTATGGCTACACCTTC.

This clone was detected only a few times. This rearrangement joins TRBV12-5 to TRBJ1-2, with 8 bases matching TRBD1. V lost 2 bases and J lost 3; bases outside the gene matches: 14. The CDR3 covers 18 residues. Germline values: CDR1 LGHNT, CDR2 FRNRAP. CDR3 in amino acids: CASGLPRGRGGKDYGYTF. CDR3 in DNA: TGTGCTAGTGGTTTGCCCAGGGGGCGCGGGGGAAAGGACTATGGCTACACCTTC.

This rearrangement joins TRBV7-8 to TRBJ2-3; tentative D call: TRBD1 (6 bases). V dropped 7 bases and J dropped 5 bases, with 19 bases sitting between them. The V gene's germline CDR1 is SGHVS and CDR2 FQNEAQ. The CDR3 covers 15 residues. The chain's CDR3 is CASNGLQGTGDTQYF. For the CDR3, the DNA is TGTGCCAGCAACGGCCTACAGGGTACAGGAGATACGCAGTATTTT.

V usage is TRBV9 and J usage is TRBJ2-3, with TRBD2 matching over 12 bases. This CDR3 spans 17 amino acids. V lost 4 bases and J lost 4; bases outside the gene matches: 10. From germline, CDR1 is SGDLS and CDR2 YYNGEE. The CDR3 DNA reads as TGTGCCAGCAGCTCAACTAGCGGGGGGTCAAGGGCAGATACGCAGTATTTT. Translated, it gives CASSSTSGGSRADTQYF. The full variable domain, in which reference TRBV9 and TRBJ2-3 provide the parts outside the CDR3, is DSGVTQTPKHLITATGQRVTLRCSPRSGDLSVYWYQQSLDQGLQFLIQYYNGEERAKGNILERFSAQQFPDLHSELNLSSLELGDSALYFCASSSTSGGSRADTQYFGPGTRLTVL.

The chain couples TRBV3-1 (or the pseudogene TRBV3-2) to TRBJ1-1; D ambiguous. CDR1 and CDR2 (germline): LGHDT, YNNKEL (reference sequence). The CDR3 is 14 amino acids. The germline V and J ends were trimmed by 5 bases and 5 bases, with 15 bases remaining between them. The CDR3 DNA is TGTGCCAGCAGCTCCCGGGGAGGCGGGACTGAAGCTTTCTTT. This translates into CASSSRGGGTEAFF.

This rearrangement joins TRBV9 to TRBJ2-5; the match to TRBD1 covers 10 bases. V was clipped by 4 bases and J by 5 bases; unmatched bases: 11. This CDR3 has 16 residues. CDR1 SGDLS and CDR2 YYNGEE come from the germline V gene. CDR3 in amino acids: CASSYDRGLPGETQYF. The CDR3 nucleotides read TGTGCCAGCAGCTACGACAGGGGGCTTCCTGGGGAGACCCAGTACTTC.

The chain uses TRBV24-1 and TRBJ2-1; 9 bases are shared with TRBD2. This CDR3 comprises 15 residues. Looked up from germline, CDR1 is KGHDR and CDR2 is SFDVKD. Germline trimming cut 3 bases from V and 6 bases from J; bases unmatched to any gene: 5. The chain's CDR3 is CATSDGAGGTNEQFF. The CDR3, as DNA: TGTGCCACCAGTGATGGGGCGGGGGGGACCAATGAGCAGTTCTTC.

The chain joins TRBV30 to TRBJ1-3, with D possibly matching TRBD1 (6 bases). This CDR3 contains 13 residues. The ends were cut back, 0 bases at V and 5 bases at J, with 8 bases in the middle. Looked up from germline, CDR1 is GTSNPN and CDR2 is SVGIG (reference sequence). The CDR3 region is CAWSVQGRNTIYF. The CDR3 coding sequence is TGTGCCTGGAGTGTACAGGGCAGAAACACCATATATTTT.

The rearrangement joins TRBV19 to TRBJ1-6, with 9 bases aligning to TRBD1. V lost 6 bases and J lost 8; bases outside the gene matches: 2. This CDR3 region has 13 residues. Germline CDR1 and CDR2: LNHDA and SQIVND (reference sequence). In DNA form, the CDR3 reads TGTGCCAGTAGACAGGGGGCAGATTCACCCCTCCACTTT. Protein product: CASRQGADSPLHF.

The rearrangement joins TRBV6-2 or TRBV6-3 to TRBJ2-3; 10 nucleotides line up with TRBD2. CDR1 is MNHEY and CDR2 is SVGEGT in the germline V gene. V lost 4 bases and J lost 3; bases outside the gene matches: 10. The CDR3 is made up of 17 amino acids. CDR3 DNA: TGTGCCAGCAGTTCCCACAGTCTAGCGGGAGTAACAGATACGCAGTATTTT. This codes for CASSSHSLAGVTDTQYF.

The V call is TRBV12-5, the J call TRBJ1-5; D call uncertain. Germline CDR1 LGHNT, CDR2 FRNRAP. The V and J ends lost 3 bases and 3 bases respectively, with 6 bases between them. The CDR3 length is 13 residues. CDR3 protein: CASGFEDNQPQHF. The CDR3, as DNA: TGTGCTAGTGGTTTTGAGGACAATCAGCCCCAGCATTTT.

The V call is TRBV2, the J call TRBJ2-7; tentative D call: TRBD2 (6 bases). The CDR3 spans 17 residues. Trimming pared 7 bases from V and 0 bases from J, leaving 22 bases between. Germline CDR1 and CDR2: SNHLY and FYNNEI. CDR3 nucleotides: TGTGCCAGCAAATGGGGGGTCGGGCCCAAAAGCTCCTACGAGCAGTACTTC. Protein product: CASKWGVGPKSSYEQYF.

The chain couples TRBV11-2 to TRBJ2-1; possibly TRBD2 for D (5 bases). CDR1 and CDR2 from the germline V gene are SGHAT and FQNNGV. The CDR3 has 16 residues. The V end lost 4 bases, the J end lost 0 bases, and 13 bases lay between the germline ends. CDR3 in amino acids: CASSSRADSSYNEQFF. The CDR3 DNA follows: TGTGCCAGCAGCTCCAGAGCGGATAGCTCCTACAATGAGCAGTTCTTC.

The chain recombines TRBV15 with TRBJ1-5; D is unclear. CDR3 length: 15 amino acids. Between the trimmed V and J ends, which lost 1 base and 4 bases, there was a span of 11 bases. Germline V gives CDR1 LNHNV, CDR2 YYDKDF (reference sequence). Here the CDR3 reads CATSRVAGFNQPQHF. The CDR3 bases are TGTGCCACCAGCAGAGTCGCAGGATTTAATCAGCCCCAGCATTTT.

The chain couples TRBV7-9 to TRBJ2-1; D perhaps matches TRBD1 (6 bases). Germline assignment: CDR1 SEHNR and CDR2 FQNEAQ (reference sequence). The CDR3 is 17 residues long. V dropped 6 bases and J dropped 6 bases, with 24 bases sitting between them. The CDR3 nucleotides read TGTGCCAGCAGTCGATTGATCAGGGGCAGGGCGGGCAATGAGCAGTTCTTC. Translating it yields CASSRLIRGRAGNEQFF.

V usage is TRBV7-6 and J usage is TRBJ2-5; 8 nucleotides line up with TRBD2. From germline, CDR1 is SGHVS and CDR2 FNYEAQ. Unmatched junction bases numbered 7, after V lost 5 bases and J lost 2 bases. The CDR3 totals 15 residues. CDR3: CASSASTSVQETQYF. In nucleotides, the CDR3 is TGTGCCAGCAGCGCCTCGACTAGCGTACAAGAGACCCAGTACTTC. The variable domain in full, completed from reference TRBV7-6 and TRBJ2-5, reads GAGVSQSPRYKVTKRGQDVALRCDPISGHVSLYWYRQALGQGPEFLTYFNYEAQQDKSGLPNDRFSAERPEGSISTLTIQRTEQRDSAMYRCASSASTSVQETQYFGPGTRLLVL.

This chain links TRBV5-6 with TRBJ1-5, with TRBD1 as a possible D gene (5 bases). This CDR3 contains 14 residues. Per germline, CDR1 SGHDT and CDR2 YYEEEE. Trimming pared 4 bases from V and 2 bases from J, leaving 10 bases between. CDR3 nucleotide sequence: TGTGCCAGCAGCATCGAAGGGGGCAATCAGCCCCAGCATTTT. This gives the protein CASSIEGGNQPQHF.

CDR3 nucleotides: TGTGCCAGCAGTTACTGGGGCCCCACTGAAGCTTTCTTT. Its protein product is CASSYWGPTEAFF. The chain uses TRBV6-2 or TRBV6-3 and TRBJ1-1; perhaps TRBD1 as D (5 bases). Germline assignment: CDR1 MNHEY and CDR2 SVGEGT. Trimming removed 1 base at V and 4 bases at J, with 7 bases between. This CDR3 contains 13 residues.

This clone showed up just a few times. The chain combines TRBV7-2 with TRBJ2-5; 8 bases map to TRBD2. From germline, CDR1 is SGHTA and CDR2 FQGNSA. The V gene end was trimmed by 5 bases and the J gene end by 4 bases; junction bases not matched to a gene: 9. This CDR3 comprises 15 residues. For the CDR3, the DNA is TGTGCCAGCAGCCCCCGGGGGGGCCTTGTAGAGACCCAGTACTTC. This translates into CASSPRGGLVETQYF.

The rearrangement links TRBV14 to TRBJ2-1, with TRBD2 identical over 7 bases. This CDR3 contains 16 residues. Germline CDR1 is SGHDN and CDR2 is FVKESK. Trimming cost V 5 bases and J 8 bases; bases outside gene matches: 15. The CDR3 DNA reads as TGTGCCAGCAGCGCCCGGCTAACGGGAGGACGTCATGAGCAGTTCTTC. This encodes CASSARLTGGRHEQFF.

The V and J genes are TRBV7-2 and TRBJ2-3; perhaps TRBD2 as D (6 bases). The V gene lost 1 base and the J gene lost 2 bases, with 13 bases spanning the gap. This CDR3 spans 16 amino acids. In germline, CDR1 is SGHTA, CDR2 FQGNSA. The CDR3 DNA reads TGTGCCAGCAGCTTAGGGCTGGGACTTACCACAGATACGCAGTATTTT. Protein product: CASSLGLGLTTDTQYF.

A single count supports this clone. The rearrangement joins TRBV18 to TRBJ2-2, with 11 bases identical to TRBD1. The V gene's germline CDR1 is KGHSH and CDR2 LQKENI. After removal of 3 bases from V and 7 bases from J, the junction contained 4 bases not matched to a gene. CDR3 length equals 15 residues. The CDR3 DNA sequence: TGTGCCAGCTCACCGGGACAGGGGGAAAGCGGGGAGCTGTTTTTT. Amino acid sequence: CASSPGQGESGELFF.

J is TRBJ1-3 and V is TRBV28, with TRBD1 identical over 7 bases. J gave up 0 bases and V 6 bases, and 5 bases lay outside the gene matches. The V gene's germline CDR1 is MDHEN and CDR2 SYDVKM. This CDR3 comprises 15 residues. CDR3 amino acids: CASSEGTVSGNTIYF. CDR3 sequence (DNA): TGTGCCAGCAGCGAAGGGACAGTCTCTGGAAACACCATATATTTT.

The V and J genes are TRBV20-1 and TRBJ1-4; 7 bases line up with TRBD1. Germline V gives CDR1 DFQATT, CDR2 SNEGSKA (reference sequence). The CDR3 consists of 13 residues. J was trimmed by 7 bases and V by 3 bases; bases with no gene match: 5. The CDR3 sequence is CSASTGVREKLFF. DNA of the CDR3: TGCAGTGCTAGTACAGGGGTCCGTGAAAAACTGTTTTTT.

The chain is built from TRBV28 and TRBJ2-2; D is unresolved. Between the trimmed V and J ends, which lost 3 bases and 8 bases, there was a span of 7 bases. The CDR3 contains 12 residues. Looked up from germline, CDR1 is MDHEN and CDR2 is SYDVKM. The CDR3 sequence is CASSFLQGELFF. DNA of the CDR3: TGTGCCAGCAGTTTCTTGCAGGGGGAGCTGTTTTTT.